This T cell receptor (beta chain) derives from a study of lymphopenia after photon versus proton radiotherapy. Study results and limitations: Authors raise, but do not show, better survival with proton therapy. Relative stability marked proton patients; photon patients lost diversity and naive cells.

On this clone itself: Antigen unknown.

Clones were read by immunoSEQ multiplex PCR, and TCRdb kept only the in-frame ones, dropping some. The sample holds tens of thousands of clones; 86% are singletons and the top ten take about 2%. Germline CDR1 GTSNPN, CDR2 SVGIG (reference sequence). CDR3 size: 17 residues. V was pared by 1 base and J by 6 bases, with 13 bases of the junction left unmatched. The receptor's source is a man between 40 and 49 years old with gastric cancer. This chain uses TRBV30 with TRBJ2-2, with 8 bases lining up with TRBD1. The sequencing used peripheral blood, collected from a patient treated with photon-based radiotherapy. DNA for the CDR3: TGTGCCTGGAGTGAGATCAGGGGGCTAGTCGTAGCCGGGGAGCTGTTTTTT. This translates into CAWSEIRGLVVAGELFF.